One TCR beta chain is described in this entry. Its antigen is undetermined. Profiled with immunoSEQ multiplex PCR; TCRdb holds only in-frame clones, not every one. The sample has 13,000 or so clones; around 85% are singletons. The CDR3 covers 13 residues. Per germline, CDR1 MDHEN and CDR2 SYDVKM. Trimming pared 10 bases from V and 5 bases from J, leaving 17 bases between. All patients experienced relapse after autologous stem cell transplantation, and brentuximab vedotin exposure was variable. CD4+ T cells were purified from thawed PBMCs by negative selection. This entry comes from a study of PD-1 blockade in classical Hodgkin lymphoma. Study-wide points: Those achieving complete response showed baseline diversity like newly diagnosed patients. Exclusion covered patients beginning nivolumab under 1 year post-ASCT. Significant TCR diversity gains by C4D1 occurred in CD4+ but not CD8+ cells. Possibly reflecting disease activity or prior therapy, repertoire differences have causes that remain undefined.

The starting material was CD4+ T cells from blood, obtained at baseline. The TCR was taken from a human donor with classical Hodgkin lymphoma. The chain links TRBV28 to TRBJ1-1; D is uncertain. In nucleotides, the CDR3 is TGTGCCACTGATACACCCTTGTTGACTGAAGCTTTCTTT. Encoded protein: CATDTPLLTEAFF.